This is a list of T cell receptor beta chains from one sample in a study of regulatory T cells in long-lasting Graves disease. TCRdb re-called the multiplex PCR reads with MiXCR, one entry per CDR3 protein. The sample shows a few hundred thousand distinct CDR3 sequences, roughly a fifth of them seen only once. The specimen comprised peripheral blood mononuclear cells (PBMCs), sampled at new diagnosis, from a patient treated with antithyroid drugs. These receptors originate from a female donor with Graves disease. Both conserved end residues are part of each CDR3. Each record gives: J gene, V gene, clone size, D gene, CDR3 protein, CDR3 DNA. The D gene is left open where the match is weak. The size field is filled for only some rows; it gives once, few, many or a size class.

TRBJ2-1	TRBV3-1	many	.	CASSQNFVFPYNEQFF	TGTGCCAGCAGCCAAAATTTCGTCTTTCCCTACAATGAGCAGTTCTTC
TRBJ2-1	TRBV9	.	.	CASSVGFSAGNEQFF	TGTGCCAGCAGCGTAGGGTTTTCCGCGGGGAATGAGCAGTTCTTC
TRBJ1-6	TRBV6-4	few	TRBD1	CASRGDRGSPLHF	TGTGCCAGCAGGGGGGACAGGGGTTCACCCCTCCACTTT
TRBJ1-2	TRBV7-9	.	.	CASSRTAASNYGYTF	TGTGCCAGCAGCCGAACGGCAGCGAGTAACTATGGCTACACCTTC
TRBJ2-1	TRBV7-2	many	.	CASSAFQGGNEQFF	TGTGCCAGCAGCGCGTTCCAGGGAGGCAATGAGCAGTTCTTC
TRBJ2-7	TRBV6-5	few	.	CASSFGTVYEQYF	TGTGCCAGCAGTTTTGGGACGGTCTACGAGCAGTACTTC
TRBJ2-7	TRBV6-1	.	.	CASSGAGQGLREQYF	TGTGCCAGCAGTGGCGCGGGGCAGGGACTCCGCGAGCAGTACTTC
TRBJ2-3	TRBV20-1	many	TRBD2	CSAHPGGLAGVTDTQYF	TGCAGTGCTCACCCCGGGGGACTAGCGGGGGTCACAGATACGCAGTATTTT
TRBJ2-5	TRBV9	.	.	CASSQDRPQETQYF	TGTGCCAGCAGCCAAGATCGTCCCCAAGAGACCCAGTACTTC
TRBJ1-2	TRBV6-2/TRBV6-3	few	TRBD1	CASSSPVDRGGSFGYTF	TGTGCCAGCAGTTCACCCGTGGACAGGGGGGGAAGTTTTGGCTACACCTTC
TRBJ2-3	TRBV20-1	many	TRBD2	CSARLAGGNTDTQYF	TGCAGTGCTCGCTTAGCGGGGGGGAACACAGATACGCAGTATTTT
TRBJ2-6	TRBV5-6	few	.	CASSLVGRSGANVLTF	TGTGCCAGCAGCTTGGTAGGGCGCTCTGGGGCCAACGTCCTGACTTTC
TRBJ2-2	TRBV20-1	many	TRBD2	CSTHGASGANTGELFF	TGCAGCACCCATGGAGCTAGCGGGGCGAACACCGGGGAGCTGTTTTTT
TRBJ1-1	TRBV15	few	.	CATGLGQSGSEAFF	TGTGCCACCGGACTAGGACAGTCGGGAAGCGAAGCTTTCTTT
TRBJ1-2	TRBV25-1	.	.	CASSPMARNYGYTF	TGTGCCAGCAGTCCAATGGCTCGAAACTATGGCTACACCTTC
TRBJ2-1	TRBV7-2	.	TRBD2	CASSLGSGRNEQFF	TGTGCCAGCAGCTTAGGTAGCGGGAGAAATGAGCAGTTCTTC
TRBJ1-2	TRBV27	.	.	CASSLLGPNYGYTF	TGTGCCAGCAGTTTGCTCGGACCTAACTATGGCTACACCTTC